This entry lists 14 T cell receptor beta chains sequenced from one sample in a study of T cell repertoires in cytomegalovirus infection. TCRdb re-called the reads through MiXCR, storing one row per CDR3 protein. The sample records fewer than 650,000 distinct CDR3 sequences, roughly 43% being singletons. Their specific antigens are unknown. Sequencing was performed on cultured PBMCs, taken from culture after CMV antigen stimulation. The receptors were sampled from a human donor in good health (CMV status not recorded). Some clones in this sample may be carry-over from other donors' samples.

The chain carries TRBV5-4 and TRBJ2-3, with TRBD2 matching over 7 bases. The CDR3 contains 14 residues. The germline V gene encodes CDR1 SGHNT and CDR2 YYREEE (reference sequence). The J segment lost 6 bases and the V segment lost 3 bases, leaving 7 bases of the junction unmatched. DNA for the CDR3: TGTGCCAGCAGCTACACGGGGGGTAGGGATACGCAGTATTTT. Translation gives CASSYTGGRDTQYF.

This chain joins TRBV7-6 and TRBJ1-6, with TRBD1 matching over 7 bases. Germline values: CDR1 SGHVS, CDR2 FNYEAQ. Unmatched junction bases numbered 10, after V lost 5 bases and J lost 9 bases. This CDR3 is 15 amino acids long. The chain's CDR3 is CASSPRQGGTSPLHF. The CDR3 DNA is TGTGCCAGCAGCCCCAGACAGGGTGGGACTTCACCCCTCCACTTT. Combining the CDR3 with reference TRBV7-6 and TRBJ1-6 gives the whole variable domain GAGVSQSPRYKVTKRGQDVALRCDPISGHVSLYWYRQALGQGPEFLTYFNYEAQQDKSGLPNDRFSAERPEGSISTLTIQRTEQRDSAMYRCASSPRQGGTSPLHFGNGTRLTVT.

The chain has TRBV20-1 and TRBJ1-6; D unclear. The V end was cut by 2 bases, the J end by 10 bases, with 21 bases between. The CDR3 covers 16 residues. From germline, CDR1 is DFQATT and CDR2 SNEGSKA (reference sequence). CDR3 amino acids: CSARIRGIAVSSPLHF. The DNA of the CDR3 is TGCAGTGCTAGAATTCGGGGAATAGCGGTGAGCTCACCCCTCCACTTT.

The rearrangement joins TRBV24-1 to TRBJ2-3; D remains unclear. V dropped 3 bases and J dropped 1 base, with 10 bases sitting between them. Germline V gives CDR1 KGHDR, CDR2 SFDVKD. The CDR3 is 15 amino acids. The CDR3 loop reads CATSDPLTGTDTQYF. CDR3 coding DNA: TGTGCCACCAGTGATCCGTTGACCGGCACAGATACGCAGTATTTT.

The CDR3 coding sequence is TGTGCCAGCAGTTCCTCGGCTGGACCAGGGACCCAGTACTTC. Amino acid sequence: CASSSSAGPGTQYF. V gene TRBV12-3 or TRBV12-4 combines with J gene TRBJ2-5, with no clear D. The CDR3 consists of 14 residues. Deletions cut 4 bases from V and 7 bases from J, with 16 bases between.

V and J are TRBV7-2 and TRBJ1-2, with 8 positions matching TRBD1. After removal of 5 bases from V and 2 bases from J, the junction contained 7 bases not matched to a gene. Germline values: CDR1 SGHTA, CDR2 FQGNSA. This CDR3 contains 15 residues. The CDR3 reads CASSRGQATNYGYTF. CDR3 DNA sequence: TGTGCCAGCAGCCGGGGACAGGCGACCAACTATGGCTACACCTTC.

The chain uses TRBV4-1 and TRBJ1-2; D is perhaps TRBD1 (5 bases). V dropped 0 bases and J dropped 4 bases, with 12 bases sitting between them. Per germline, CDR1 MGHRA and CDR2 YSYEKL. The CDR3 covers 15 residues. The DNA for the CDR3 is TGCGCCAGCAGCCAAGAAGGGGTGTCAGCCTATGGCTACACCTTC. Amino acids: CASSQEGVSAYGYTF.

As to this clonotype: An end of the junction differs from the germline gene, which may be a read error. CDR3 DNA: TGTGCCAGCAGCCAAGAGATCGGACAGGGAAAGGACTTC. This sequence encodes CASSQEIGQGKDF. The chain uses TRBV4-2 and TRBJ2-7, with 8 bases aligning to TRBD1. CDR3 length: 13 amino acids. Germline V CDR1 and CDR2: LGHNA, YNFKEQ.

The V and J genes are TRBV14 and TRBJ2-2; 7 bases are a match to TRBD2. Germline V CDR1 and CDR2: SGHDN, FVKESK. The ends lost 4 bases at V and 4 bases at J; junction bases unmatched: 3. This CDR3 is built from 14 residues. The chain's CDR3 is CASSPWGGTGELFF. CDR3 nucleotides: TGTGCCAGCAGCCCGTGGGGGGGCACCGGGGAGCTGTTTTTT.

The J gene is TRBJ1-1, the V gene TRBV11-2; D remains unclear. CDR1 is SGHAT, CDR2 FQNNGV, per germline. V was cut by 0 bases and J by 4 bases, with 3 bases left in between. CDR3 length: 12 residues. CDR3 sequence (DNA): TGTGCCAGCAGCTTAGAGGTCACTGAAGCTTTCTTT. This gives the protein CASSLEVTEAFF.

The sample holds many counts of this clonotype. This chain uses TRBV11-2 with TRBJ2-7, with 13 bases that match TRBD2. The CDR3 runs to 17 residues. V trimming: 5 bases; J trimming: 6 bases; junction bases outside the gene matches: 13. Germline assignment: CDR1 SGHAT and CDR2 FQNNGV. CDR3 region: CASSPGLAGTFSFEQYF. DNA of the CDR3: TGTGCCAGCAGCCCGGGACTAGCGGGAACTTTTTCTTTCGAGCAGTACTTC.

This clonotype was seen more than once but under ten times. V usage is TRBV7-8 and J usage is TRBJ2-3; D is undetermined. This CDR3 region has 17 residues. Germline CDR1 is SGHVS and CDR2 is FQNEAQ. V was cut by 5 bases and J by 4 bases, with 22 bases left in between. The CDR3 loop reads CASSTMRTAPDPDTQYF. The CDR3, as DNA: TGTGCCAGCAGCACCATGCGCACGGCACCCGACCCAGATACGCAGTATTTT. Variable domain in full (rest from reference TRBV7-8 and TRBJ2-3): GAGVSQSPRYKVAKRGQDVALRCDPISGHVSLFWYQQALGQGPEFLTYFQNEAQLDKSGLPSDRFFAERPEGSVSTLKIQRTQQEDSAVYLCASSTMRTAPDPDTQYFGPGTRLTVL.

The chain uses TRBV5-1 and TRBJ2-3; D not resolved. The ends were cut back, 0 bases at V and 4 bases at J, with 9 bases in the middle. From germline, CDR1 is SGHRS and CDR2 YFSETQ. CDR3 length: 14 amino acids. The CDR3 sequence: CASSLARPADTQYF. CDR3 nucleotides: TGCGCCAGCAGCTTGGCCAGGCCGGCAGATACGCAGTATTTT.

This rearrangement joins TRBV19 to TRBJ2-7; a possible D gene is TRBD1 (5 bases). This CDR3 is 14 amino acids long. With 3 bases removed from V and 2 bases from J, the gap between germline ends came to 11 bases. The germline V gene has CDR1 LNHDA and CDR2 SQIVND (reference sequence). Here the CDR3 reads CASSISTGTYEQYF. DNA of the CDR3: TGTGCCAGTAGTATTTCCACAGGTACCTACGAGCAGTACTTC. The whole variable domain, filled in from reference TRBV19 and TRBJ2-7, reads DGGITQSPKYLFRKEGQNVTLSCEQNLNHDAMYWYRQDPGQGLRLIYYSQIVNDFQKGDIAEGYSVSREKKESFPLTVTSAQKNPTAFYLCASSISTGTYEQYFGPGTRLTVT.